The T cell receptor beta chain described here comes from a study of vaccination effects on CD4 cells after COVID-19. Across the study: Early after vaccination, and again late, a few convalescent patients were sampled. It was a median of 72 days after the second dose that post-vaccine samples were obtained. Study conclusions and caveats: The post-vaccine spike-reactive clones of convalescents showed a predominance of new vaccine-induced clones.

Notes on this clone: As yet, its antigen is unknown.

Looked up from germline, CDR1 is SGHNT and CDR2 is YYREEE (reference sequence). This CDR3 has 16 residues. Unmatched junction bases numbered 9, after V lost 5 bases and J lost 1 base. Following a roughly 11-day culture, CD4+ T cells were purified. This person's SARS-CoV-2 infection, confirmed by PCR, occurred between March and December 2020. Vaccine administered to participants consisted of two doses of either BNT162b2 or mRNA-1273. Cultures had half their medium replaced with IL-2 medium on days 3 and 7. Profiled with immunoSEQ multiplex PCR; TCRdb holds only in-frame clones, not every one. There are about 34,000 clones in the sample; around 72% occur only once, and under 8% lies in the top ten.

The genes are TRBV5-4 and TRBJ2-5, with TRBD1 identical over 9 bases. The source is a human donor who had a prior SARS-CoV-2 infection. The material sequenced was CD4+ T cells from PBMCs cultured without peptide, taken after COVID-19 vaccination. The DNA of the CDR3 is TGTGCCAGCAGGACTCAGGTGACAGGGGGCCAAGAGACCCAGTACTTC. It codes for CASRTQVTGGQETQYF.